The 21 T cell receptor beta chains below were found in one sample sequenced in a study of blood T cell repertoires in COVID-19. The repertoire was sequenced with immunoSEQ multiplex PCR; TCRdb's copy has only in-frame clones and lacks some. The data show approximately 200,000 clones, around 80% seen once. The sequenced sample consisted of PBMCs or T cells enriched from blood (not recorded which). The receptor set was obtained from a man aged 55 to 70 who had recovered from COVID-19.

The rearrangement joins TRBV4-3 to TRBJ2-1; D might be TRBD1 (5 bases). Germline V gene sequence: CDR1 LGHNA, CDR2 YSLEER. The CDR3 is made up of 17 amino acids. Trimming pared 0 bases from V and 0 bases from J, leaving 12 bases between. CDR3 protein: CASSQELTESSYNEQFF. CDR3 DNA: TGCGCCAGCAGCCAAGAGTTGACAGAGAGCTCCTACAATGAGCAGTTCTTC.

This chain connects TRBV5-1 to TRBJ2-2; 13 positions agree with TRBD2. CDR3 length: 14 amino acids. The trim removed 5 bases at V and 6 bases at J, leaving 1 base unmatched. Germline values: CDR1 SGHRS, CDR2 YFSETQ. This CDR3 is CASSGLAGAGELFF. The DNA for the CDR3 is TGCGCCAGCAGTGGACTAGCGGGGGCCGGGGAGCTGTTTTTT.

This clone was seen more than once but under ten times. J is TRBJ1-5 and V is TRBV9; TRBD1 matches at 7 bases. Germline trimming cut 3 bases from V and 3 bases from J; bases unmatched to any gene: 3. Germline V gene lookup returns CDR1 SGDLS and CDR2 YYNGEE. The CDR3 sequence is 14 residues long. The CDR3 loop reads CASSGGTDNQPQHF. The CDR3 nucleotides are TGTGCCAGCAGCGGCGGGACAGACAATCAGCCCCAGCATTTT.

This chain links TRBV19 with TRBJ1-5; D gene ambiguous. The CDR3 spans 17 residues. Deletions cut 0 bases from V and 0 bases from J, with 12 bases between. CDR1 and CDR2 from the germline V gene are LNHDA and SQIVND (reference sequence). The CDR3 nucleotides read TGTGCCAGTAGTATAGATGGGCGATATTATAGCAATCAGCCCCAGCATTTT. It specifies CASSIDGRYYSNQPQHF.

The V and J genes are TRBV19 and TRBJ2-1, with TRBD2 matching over 8 bases. The junction had 14 bases not matched to a gene; V was cut back by 10 bases and J by 6 bases. The CDR3 extends over 15 amino acids. Germline-derived CDR1 and CDR2 are LNHDA and SQIVND (reference sequence). Written as DNA, the CDR3 is TGTGCCACCAGACCTCTAGGTAGCGGGGCCAATGAGCAGTTCTTC. Translating it yields CATRPLGSGANEQFF. The full variable domain, its missing parts supplied by reference TRBV19 and TRBJ2-1, is DGGITQSPKYLFRKEGQNVTLSCEQNLNHDAMYWYRQDPGQGLRLIYYSQIVNDFQKGDIAEGYSVSREKKESFPLTVTSAQKNPTAFYLCATRPLGSGANEQFFGPGTRLTVL.

The chain links TRBV10-1 to TRBJ2-1; tentatively, D is TRBD2 (7 bases). The CDR3 length is 13 residues. The V end lost 8 bases, the J end lost 7 bases, and 15 bases lay between the germline ends. Germline CDR1 is WNHNN and CDR2 is SYGVQD (reference sequence). The CDR3 reads CASGGAGRNEQFF. The CDR3 region has the DNA TGCGCCAGCGGGGGGGCAGGGAGGAATGAGCAGTTCTTC.

The chain combines TRBV5-1 with TRBJ1-1; D remains unclear. The germline V gene has CDR1 SGHRS and CDR2 YFSETQ. With 5 bases removed from V and 7 bases from J, the gap between germline ends came to 9 bases. This CDR3 is 11 amino acids long. The CDR3 DNA reads as TGCGCCAGCAGTGACACCCTTGAAGCTTTCTTT. Amino acid sequence: CASSDTLEAFF.

The chain has TRBV24-1 and TRBJ2-1; TRBD2 is a possible D gene (7 bases). V lost 8 bases, J lost 4 bases, and 17 bases lay in between. This CDR3 comprises 15 residues. Germline V gives CDR1 KGHDR, CDR2 SFDVKD. The CDR3 loop is CATIRVGRGYNEQFF. The CDR3 nucleotides read TGTGCCACCATCAGAGTAGGGAGGGGGTACAATGAGCAGTTCTTC.

The chain employs TRBV5-8 and TRBJ2-1, with TRBD1 as a possible D gene (5 bases). There are 15 residues in the CDR3. The V and J ends lost 5 bases and 9 bases respectively, with 21 bases between them. Germline values: CDR1 SGHTS, CDR2 YDEGEE. In DNA, the CDR3 is TGTGCCAGCAGTCCAAGACACAACAGGAAATCTGAGCAGTTCTTC. This sequence encodes CASSPRHNRKSEQFF.

The V gene is TRBV24-1, the J gene TRBJ2-3; 9 bases match TRBD1. The V and J ends lost 4 bases and 5 bases, in that order; junction bases with no gene match: 6. The germline V gene encodes CDR1 KGHDR and CDR2 SFDVKD. The CDR3 length is 15 residues. The CDR3 nucleotides are TGTGCCACCAGTGAGACCGGGACAGGGTTAGATACGCAGTATTTT. Protein product: CATSETGTGLDTQYF.

The rearrangement links TRBV7-2 to TRBJ1-5; D unresolved. The CDR3 loop spans 14 amino acids. V lost 4 bases, J lost 2 bases, and 9 bases lay in between. Germline CDR1 reads SGHTA; CDR2 reads FQGNSA. The CDR3 spells CASSSLGGNQPQHF. The CDR3 coding sequence is TGTGCCAGCAGCTCACTCGGGGGCAATCAGCCCCAGCATTTT. Full variable domain (outside the CDR3, taken from reference TRBV7-2 and TRBJ1-5): GAGVSQSPSNKVTEKGKDVELRCDPISGHTALYWYRQSLGQGLEFLIYFQGNSAPDKSGLPSDRFSAERTGGSVSTLTIQRTQQEDSAVYLCASSSLGGNQPQHFGDGTRLSIL.

V gene TRBV6-5 combines with J gene TRBJ2-1; D is possibly TRBD2 (5 bases). Germline loops: CDR1 MNHEY, CDR2 SVGAGI. The V and J ends lost 11 bases and 0 bases respectively, with 14 bases between them. CDR3 length equals 14 residues. The CDR3 sequence: CALRGQDSYNEQFF. The CDR3 DNA reads as TGTGCCCTCCGCGGGCAAGACTCCTACAATGAGCAGTTCTTC.

The DNA for the CDR3 is TGTGCCAGCAACCTGGGCGGGAACCACCCGACCCTCCACTTT. Residues: CASNLGGNHPTLHF. The chain combines TRBV27 with TRBJ1-6; no clear D. This CDR3 contains 14 residues. Trimming pared 7 bases from V and 14 bases from J, leaving 21 bases between. Germline V gives CDR1 MNHEY, CDR2 SMNVEV (reference sequence).

The chain uses TRBV20-1 and TRBJ2-3; D gene unclear. CDR1 DFQATT and CDR2 SNEGSKA come from the germline V gene (reference sequence). The V end was cut by 3 bases, the J end by 9 bases, with 10 bases between. The CDR3 consists of 11 residues. CDR3 sequence reads: CSARVGLTQYF. Here the CDR3 DNA reads TGCAGTGCTAGGGTTGGCCTGACGCAGTATTTT.

The chain is built from TRBV7-3 and TRBJ1-2; D is undetermined. Germline V gene lookup returns CDR1 SGHTA and CDR2 FQGTGA. The CDR3 runs 16 residues. The V and J ends lost 5 bases and 4 bases respectively, with 20 bases between them. CDR3 sequence reads: CASSLASPSTLYGYTF. The CDR3 DNA reads as TGTGCCAGCAGCCTTGCGAGTCCGTCTACGCTCTATGGCTACACCTTC.

The chain recombines TRBV6-1 with TRBJ2-7, with D possibly being TRBD2 (5 bases). The CDR3 is 15 amino acids. Germline V gene data show CDR1 as MNHNS and CDR2 as SASEGT. V was trimmed by 1 base and J by 2 bases, leaving 12 bases between them. CDR3 bases: TGTGCCAGCAGTGAAGGTCTAGCCAACGCCTACGAGCAGTACTTC. Amino acids: CASSEGLANAYEQYF.

V and J are TRBV6-2 or TRBV6-3 and TRBJ1-1; 7 bases line up with TRBD1. V shed 4 bases, J shed 4 bases, and the junction held 12 bases outside the gene matches. Germline CDR1 and CDR2: MNHEY and SVGEGT. The CDR3 has 16 amino acids. The CDR3 DNA sequence: TGTGCCAGCAGTTGGGCTTCGACAGGGTTGGGCACTGAAGCTTTCTTT. As protein: CASSWASTGLGTEAFF.

The chain recombines TRBV6-5 with TRBJ1-4; the D is unclear. CDR1 and CDR2 (germline): MNHEY, SVGAGI. The CDR3 is 14 amino acids. V was clipped by 7 bases and J by 0 bases, with 9 bases between them. CDR3: CASKKLSTNEKLFF. CDR3 bases: TGTGCCAGCAAGAAGCTTTCAACTAATGAAAAACTGTTTTTT.

The chain's CDR3 is CASSMDRGGQETQYF. CDR3 in DNA: TGTGCCAGTAGTATGGACAGGGGAGGGCAAGAGACCCAGTACTTC. This rearrangement joins TRBV19 to TRBJ2-5; 9 nucleotides match TRBD1. Germline CDR1 reads LNHDA; CDR2 reads SQIVND (reference sequence). The CDR3 extends over 15 amino acids. Losses at the gene ends were 3 bases for V and 2 bases for J; bases not matched to a gene: 4.

The J gene is TRBJ1-1, the V gene TRBV19; D not certain. V lost 9 bases to trimming and J lost 1 base, with 15 bases between them. The CDR3 extends over 14 amino acids. The germline V gene has CDR1 LNHDA and CDR2 SQIVND (reference sequence). The CDR3 region is CASPPDYRNTEAFF. CDR3 coding DNA: TGTGCCAGCCCCCCGGACTATCGGAACACTGAAGCTTTCTTT.

This chain uses TRBV7-2 with TRBJ2-5, with TRBD2 matching over 9 bases. Per germline, CDR1 SGHTA and CDR2 FQGNSA. This CDR3 spans 15 amino acids. The V and J ends lost 5 bases and 1 base, in that order; junction bases with no gene match: 5. The CDR3 DNA is TGTGCCAGCAGCATCATAGCGGGGGCCCAAGAGACCCAGTACTTC. This encodes CASSIIAGAQETQYF. The full variable domain, rest sourced from reference TRBV7-2 and TRBJ2-5, is GAGVSQSPSNKVTEKGKDVELRCDPISGHTALYWYRQSLGQGLEFLIYFQGNSAPDKSGLPSDRFSAERTGGSVSTLTIQRTQQEDSAVYLCASSIIAGAQETQYFGPGTRLLVL.